This paragraph covers one TCR beta chain sequence. Between the trimmed V and J ends, which lost 3 bases and 0 bases, there was a span of 9 bases. This CDR3 is 15 amino acids long. The germline gives CDR1 SGHRS, CDR2 YFSETQ. This sample is drawn from a study of blood T cell repertoires in COVID-19. The data were produced by immunoSEQ multiplex PCR, yet TCRdb's version contains in-frame clones alone and is incomplete. This sample carries over 70,000 clones, 85% of them seen once, and the ten largest clones take approximately 11%. Source material: peripheral blood. The chain links TRBV5-1 to TRBJ1-4; maybe TRBD1 (5 bases). This clonotype was sampled from a man between 60 and 70 years old with COVID-19, enrolled during active disease. In nucleotides, the CDR3 is TGCGCCAGCAGCTGGGGGGTTGCAACTAATGAAAAACTGTTTTTT. Translating it yields CASSWGVATNEKLFF.